These 24 T cell receptor beta chains came from one sample sequenced in a study of OX40 agonist ivuxolimab in advanced cancers. Generated by immunoSEQ multiplex PCR, the TCRdb table keeps only in-frame clones and is missing some. The profile shows fewer than 6,000 clones, 65% to 75% of them singletons. Sample: CD4+ or CD8+ T cells sorted from blood, taken in a trial of the OX40 agonist ivuxolimab. The receptors stem from an adult with an advanced solid tumor such as melanoma, head and neck, liver or kidney cancer.

The chain has TRBV7-9 and TRBJ2-7; TRBD1 matches 9 bases. Per germline, CDR1 SEHNR and CDR2 FQNEAQ (reference sequence). The ends lost 5 bases at V and 3 bases at J; junction bases unmatched: 11. This CDR3 is built from 16 residues. CDR3: CASSPLPGQGSYEQYF. The CDR3 bases are TGTGCCAGCAGCCCCCTCCCCGGACAGGGGAGCTACGAGCAGTACTTC.

The gene calls are TRBV27 and TRBJ1-5; D is unresolved. Trimming stripped 3 bases from V and 4 bases from J, with 10 bases between. The CDR3 consists of 14 residues. In germline, CDR1 is MNHEY, CDR2 SMNVEV (reference sequence). The CDR3 DNA is TGTGCCAGCAGTTTCGGCGGGATGAATCAGCCCCAGCATTTT. Encoded protein: CASSFGGMNQPQHF.

The V and J genes are TRBV11-1 and TRBJ2-2, with TRBD1 identical over 7 bases. Looked up from germline, CDR1 is SGHAT and CDR2 is FQDESV (reference sequence). This CDR3 has 14 residues. The V segment lost 5 bases and the J segment 6 bases; nucleotides outside the gene matches: 6. As DNA, the CDR3 is TGTGCCAGCAGCCCTGGGACAGTTCCCGGGGAGCTGTTTTTT. Amino acid sequence: CASSPGTVPGELFF.

This chain uses TRBV7-9 with TRBJ1-2; no clear D gene. This CDR3 comprises 13 residues. Looked up from germline, CDR1 is SEHNR and CDR2 is FQNEAQ (reference sequence). V was pared by 5 bases and J by 3 bases, with 10 bases between. The CDR3 protein is CASSPPRDYGYTF. The CDR3 DNA sequence: TGTGCCAGCAGCCCCCCGAGGGACTATGGCTACACCTTC. Looking up the rest from reference TRBV7-9 and TRBJ1-2 gives the full variable domain: DTGVSQNPRHKITKRGQNVTFRCDPISEHNRLYWYRQTLGQGPEFLTYFQNEAQLEKSRLLSDRFSAERPKGSFSTLEIQRTEQGDSAMYLCASSPPRDYGYTFGSGTRLTVV.

This clone was observed a few times. The chain is built from TRBV29-1 and TRBJ2-2, with D perhaps matching TRBD1 (6 bases). Germline assignment: CDR1 SQVTM and CDR2 ANQGSEA. Between the trimmed V and J ends, which lost 3 bases and 4 bases, there was a span of 15 bases. The CDR3 spans 15 residues. CDR3 amino acids: CSVDVLGAGTGELFF. The DNA of the CDR3 is TGCAGCGTTGACGTATTGGGGGCAGGCACCGGGGAGCTGTTTTTT.

The chain recombines TRBV7-3 with TRBJ2-5; the match to TRBD2 covers 7 bases. This CDR3 is 15 amino acids long. V lost 5 bases to trimming and J lost 2 bases; unmatched junction nucleotides: 8. CDR1 is SGHTA, CDR2 FQGTGA, per germline. The CDR3: CASSPFGGRQETQYF. CDR3 sequence (DNA): TGTGCCAGCAGCCCCTTCGGGGGGAGACAAGAGACCCAGTACTTC. Full variable domain (missing parts from reference TRBV7-3 and TRBJ2-5): GAGVSQTPSNKVTEKGKYVELRCDPISGHTALYWYRQSLGQGPEFLIYFQGTGAADDSGLPNDRFFAVRPEGSVSTLKIQRTERGDSAVYLCASSPFGGRQETQYFGPGTRLLVL.

This clone is labeled medium-sized (0.01 to 0.1%). The V gene is TRBV4-1, the J gene TRBJ1-6; 8 bases line up with TRBD1. Germline V lookup: CDR1 MGHRA, CDR2 YSYEKL. The J segment lost 9 bases and the V segment lost 0 bases, leaving 7 bases of the junction unmatched. The CDR3 is made up of 16 amino acids. The CDR3 nucleotides read TGCGCCAGCAGCCAAGATAGGACAGGGTCAAGTTCACCCCTCCACTTT. It codes for CASSQDRTGSSSPLHF.

CDR3 protein: CASSTRDSLSSPLHF. DNA of the CDR3: TGTGCCAGCAGCACCCGGGACAGCCTTAGTTCACCCCTCCACTTT. This chain joins TRBV9 and TRBJ1-6; 7 bases match TRBD1. Trimming took 4 bases from V and 9 from J; bases not matched to a gene: 10. Germline CDR1 reads SGDLS; CDR2 reads YYNGEE. The CDR3 extends over 15 amino acids.

This clone was seen a handful of times. The chain combines TRBV11-1 with TRBJ1-1; the D gene is possibly TRBD1 (6 bases). V was pared by 5 bases and J by 3 bases, with 13 bases between. The CDR3 runs to 14 residues. Germline loops: CDR1 SGHAT, CDR2 FQDESV (reference sequence). CDR3 sequence reads: CASSPSGQYTEAFF. The CDR3 DNA follows: TGTGCCAGCAGCCCCTCAGGACAGTACACTGAAGCTTTCTTT.

The chain carries TRBV4-3 and TRBJ1-3, with unresolved D. Between the trimmed V and J ends, which lost 0 bases and 2 bases, there was a span of 14 bases. In germline, CDR1 is LGHNA, CDR2 YSLEER. The CDR3 covers 17 residues. CDR3 in DNA: TGCGCCAGCAGCCAAGATCCGGGGATATCCGCTGGAAACACCATATATTTT. Translation gives CASSQDPGISAGNTIYF.

In DNA form, the CDR3 reads TGTGCCAGCGGCAGCGGGGGGGCCCCCTACGAGCAGTACTTC. Protein product: CASGSGGAPYEQYF. The V and J genes are TRBV13 and TRBJ2-7; TRBD2 matches at 10 bases. The V segment lost 8 bases and the J segment 2 bases; nucleotides outside the gene matches: 6. The CDR3 consists of 14 residues. Germline CDR1 is PRHDT and CDR2 is FYEKMQ (reference sequence).

The chain carries TRBV29-1 and TRBJ2-5; unclear D gene. The V and J ends lost 4 bases and 4 bases respectively, with 4 bases between them. Germline lookup yields CDR1 SQVTM and CDR2 ANQGSEA. This CDR3 spans 10 amino acids. The CDR3 bases are TGCAGCGTTGTAGGAGAGACCCAGTACTTC. It yields the protein CSVVGETQYF.

This clone was picked up one time. The chain recombines TRBV19 with TRBJ2-5, with D possibly matching TRBD2 (6 bases). Germline-derived CDR1 and CDR2 are LNHDA and SQIVND (reference sequence). V was shortened by 3 bases and J by 5 bases, with 16 bases between the two germline ends. This CDR3 is 15 amino acids long. CDR3 loop: CASSMRGLPAETQYF. The CDR3 coding sequence is TGTGCCAGTAGTATGCGGGGACTGCCGGCGGAGACCCAGTACTTC. Full variable domain (rest looked up from reference TRBV19 and TRBJ2-5): DGGITQSPKYLFRKEGQNVTLSCEQNLNHDAMYWYRQDPGQGLRLIYYSQIVNDFQKGDIAEGYSVSREKKESFPLTVTSAQKNPTAFYLCASSMRGLPAETQYFGPGTRLLVL.

The chain is built from TRBV19 and TRBJ2-2; D uncertain. The ends were cut back, 3 bases at V and 1 base at J, with 6 bases in the middle. Germline CDR1 is LNHDA and CDR2 is SQIVND (reference sequence). This CDR3 has 14 residues. The CDR3 here is CASSMQLNTGELFF. For the CDR3, the DNA is TGTGCCAGTAGTATGCAGTTGAACACCGGGGAGCTGTTTTTT.

The rearrangement joins TRBV4-2 to TRBJ2-7; 7 bases line up with TRBD1. Per the germline V gene, CDR1 is LGHNA and CDR2 is YNFKEQ. The junction had 10 bases not matched to a gene; V was cut back by 5 bases and J by 3 bases. This CDR3 region has 15 residues. The CDR3 spells CASSEPGQSIYEQYF. The DNA of the CDR3 is TGTGCCAGCAGCGAACCGGGACAGTCGATCTACGAGCAGTACTTC.

The genes are TRBV20-1 and TRBJ2-1, with no clear D. Germline V gene lookup returns CDR1 DFQATT and CDR2 SNEGSKA (reference sequence). The CDR3 loop spans 10 amino acids. V shed 7 bases and J shed 7 bases, with 8 bases lying between them. In DNA, the CDR3 is TGCAGTGGGGAAGAGAATGAGCAGTTCTTC. It codes for CSGEENEQFF.

This chain uses TRBV29-1 with TRBJ1-2; 8 bases align to TRBD1. This CDR3 has 15 residues. V dropped 1 base and J dropped 3; count of bases not matched to a gene: 7. The germline gives CDR1 SQVTM, CDR2 ANQGSEA. DNA of the CDR3: TGCAGCGTTGAAGTACCCGGGACAGGACACTATGGCTACACCTTC. It specifies CSVEVPGTGHYGYTF.

A single count supports this clone. This rearrangement joins TRBV9 to TRBJ2-7; maybe TRBD2 (6 bases). CDR1 is SGDLS and CDR2 is YYNGEE in the germline V gene. V was cut by 3 bases and J by 3 bases, with 13 bases left in between. This CDR3 comprises 14 residues. CDR3 sequence (DNA): TGTGCCAGCAGCGAAGAAGGAGGGATCTACGAGCAGTACTTC. It yields the protein CASSEEGGIYEQYF.

Notes on this clone: The likely explanation is a read error, given a far larger clone one base away. For the CDR3, the DNA is TGTGCCAGCAGCACCAGCGGACTAGCCGCCTACGAGCAGTACTTC. It translates to CASSTSGLAAYEQYF. The chain employs TRBV7-9 and TRBJ2-7, with 8 bases identical to TRBD2. Germline V CDR1 and CDR2: SEHNR, FQNEAQ (reference sequence). The CDR3 is made up of 15 amino acids. V lost 5 bases to trimming and J lost 2 bases; unmatched junction nucleotides: 8. The full variable domain, its missing parts supplied by reference TRBV7-9 and TRBJ2-7, is DTGVSQNPRHKITKRGQNVTFRCDPISEHNRLYWYRQTLGQGPEFLTYFQNEAQLEKSRLLSDRFSAERPKGSFSTLEIQRTEQGDSAMYLCASSTSGLAAYEQYFGPGTRLTVT.

Notes on this clone: Germline and junction disagree at one end, which may indicate a read error. The sample carries other DNA sequences with the same CDR3. V usage is TRBV7-9 and J usage is TRBJ1-1, with TRBD1 identical over 8 bases. From germline, CDR1 is SEHNR and CDR2 FQNEAQ (reference sequence). This CDR3 has 14 residues. CDR3 nucleotide sequence: TGTGCCAGCAGCTTTGGACAGGGAAGGACTGAGGCTTTCTTT. Protein product: CASSFGQGRTEAFF.

The chain's CDR3 is CAISVRGPDHTEAFF. In DNA form, the CDR3 reads TGTGCCATCAGTGTCAGGGGGCCAGATCACACTGAAGCTTTCTTT. The chain recombines TRBV10-3 with TRBJ1-1; the match to TRBD1 covers 8 bases. The CDR3 consists of 15 residues. CDR1 is ENHRY, CDR2 SYGVKD, per germline. Germline trimming cut 4 bases from V and 3 bases from J; bases unmatched to any gene: 7.

This chain links TRBV28 with TRBJ2-7; D is undetermined. This CDR3 comprises 13 residues. V lost 1 base to trimming and J lost 3 bases, with 7 bases between them. CDR1 MDHEN and CDR2 SYDVKM come from the germline V gene. CDR3 DNA sequence: TGTGCCAGCAGTTTATCCGTTGGCTACGAGCAGTACTTC. Translation: CASSLSVGYEQYF.

This rearrangement joins TRBV6-1 to TRBJ1-2; no clear D gene. Germline CDR1 is MNHNS and CDR2 is SASEGT. The CDR3 contains 14 residues. Trimming took 0 bases from V and 4 from J, leaving 9 bases between them. The CDR3 nucleotides read TGTGCCAGCAGTGAAGCCCTACGGGGCTATGGCTACACCTTC. This sequence encodes CASSEALRGYGYTF.

The genes are TRBV18 and TRBJ2-1; D ambiguous. CDR1 is KGHSH and CDR2 is LQKENI in the germline V gene. Trimming cost V 1 base and J 7 bases, with 11 bases left between them. There are 14 residues in the CDR3. Here the CDR3 reads CASSPQQHGNEQFF. CDR3 nucleotide sequence: TGTGCCAGCTCACCACAGCAACACGGTAATGAGCAGTTCTTC.